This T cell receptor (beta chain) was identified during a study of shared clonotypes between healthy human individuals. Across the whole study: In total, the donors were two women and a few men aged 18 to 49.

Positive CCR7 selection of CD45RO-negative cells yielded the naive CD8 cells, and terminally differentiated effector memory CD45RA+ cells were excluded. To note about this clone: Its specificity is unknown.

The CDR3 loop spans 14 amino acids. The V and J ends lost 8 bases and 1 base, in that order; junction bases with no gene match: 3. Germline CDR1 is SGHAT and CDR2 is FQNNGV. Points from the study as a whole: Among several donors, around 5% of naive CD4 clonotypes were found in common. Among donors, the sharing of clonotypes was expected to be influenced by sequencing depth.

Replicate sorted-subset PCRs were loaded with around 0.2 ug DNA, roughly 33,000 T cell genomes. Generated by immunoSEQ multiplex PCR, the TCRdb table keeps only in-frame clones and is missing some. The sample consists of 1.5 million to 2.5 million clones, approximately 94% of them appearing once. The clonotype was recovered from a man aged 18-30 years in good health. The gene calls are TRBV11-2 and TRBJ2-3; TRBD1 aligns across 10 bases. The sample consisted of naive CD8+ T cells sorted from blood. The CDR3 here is CASGDRGGTDTQYF. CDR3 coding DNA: TGTGCCAGCGGGGACAGGGGCGGCACAGATACGCAGTATTTT.